A selection of T cell receptor beta chains follows, all from one sample in a study of T cells after yellow fever vaccination. TCRdb recomputed calls from the 5' RACE reads with MiXCR, one row per CDR3 protein. The sample has about 400,000 distinct CDR3 sequences, around 6.4% seen once. Material: PBMCs, obtained 5 days after the yellow fever booster vaccination. The source is a man aged 30 to 45 who received the YFV17D yellow fever vaccine. CDR3s include the opening cysteine and the closing phenylalanine or tryptophan. D genes are given only for firm matches. Clone size is stated in some rows and not others, as once, few, many or a class when expanded.

J gene | V gene | clone size | D gene | CDR3 DNA | CDR3 protein
TRBJ1-5 | TRBV20-1 | . | TRBD1 | TGCAGTGCTCCAACTCCGGGACAGGGGTACAATCAGCCCCAGCATTTT | CSAPTPGQGYNQPQHF
TRBJ2-7 | TRBV6-2/TRBV6-3 | many | . | TGTGCCAGCAGTCCCTGGACAACCTACGAGCAGTACTTC | CASSPWTTYEQYF
TRBJ2-3 | TRBV30 | . | . | TGTGCCTGGAGTGGATCGGGCACAGATACGCAGTATTTT | CAWSGSGTDTQYF
TRBJ1-1 | TRBV7-9 | . | TRBD1 | TGTGCCAGCAGCCCCCTGGACAGGGAGAACACTGAAGCTTTCTTT | CASSPLDRENTEAFF
TRBJ2-3 | TRBV29-1 | few | TRBD2 | TGCAGCGCAAAAGGAACGGCTAGCGGTAGCACAGATACGCAGTATTTT | CSAKGTASGSTDTQYF
TRBJ2-1 | TRBV12-3/TRBV12-4 | many | . | TGTGCCAGCAGTCCCAGGGCGGGGATTGGCAATGAGCAGTTCTTC | CASSPRAGIGNEQFF
TRBJ2-3 | TRBV11-2 | . | TRBD2 | TGTGCCAGCAGCTTAAACGCGGGAGGGTACGGGGTCACAGATACGCAGTATTTT | CASSLNAGGYGVTDTQYF
TRBJ2-5 | TRBV4-1 | . | TRBD2 | TGCGCCAGCAGCCAAGAGAAAGGGCTGGGACTAGCGGGAGGCCGGCAAGAGACCCAGTACTTC | CASSQEKGLGLAGGRQETQYF
TRBJ1-6 | TRBV20-1 | few | . | TGCAGTGCTACGGCCAGTGGGAGTAATTCACCCCTCCACTTT | CSATASGSNSPLHF
TRBJ2-7 | TRBV7-9 | few | TRBD1 | TGTGCCAGCAGCTTTAGACGACAGGGGGGGGTCCGCGAGCAGTACTTC | CASSFRRQGGVREQYF
TRBJ2-1 | TRBV7-9 | . | TRBD1 | TGTGCCAGCAGCGACCGGGACAGGATAAATGAGCAGTTCTTC | CASSDRDRINEQFF
TRBJ2-1 | TRBV10-2 | . | TRBD2 | TGCGCCAGTACATTAGCGGGCCACTACAATGAGCAGTTCTTC | CASTLAGHYNEQFF
TRBJ2-1 | TRBV27 | many | . | TGTGCCAGCAGTTGGAGCGGCTACAATGAGCAGTTCTTC | CASSWSGYNEQFF
TRBJ1-4 | TRBV6-5 | . | TRBD1 | TGTGCCAGCAGTTACCAACAGGGGCTTAATGAAAAACTGTTTTTT | CASSYQQGLNEKLFF
TRBJ2-7 | TRBV5-5 | few | TRBD2 | TGTGCCAGCAGCTTCCCAGGACTAGACTACGAGCAGTACTTC | CASSFPGLDYEQYF
TRBJ1-2 | TRBV15 | . | TRBD1 | TGTGCCACCAGCAGAGAACCGGGACAGGGGAGCGGCTACACCTTC | CATSREPGQGSGYTF
TRBJ2-7 | TRBV20-1 | many | . | TGCAGTGCTAGAAGAATGGGGGCAGGTTACGAGCAGTACTTC | CSARRMGAGYEQYF
TRBJ2-3 | TRBV7-9 | . | TRBD2 | TGTGCCAGCAGCTCCGGGAGGGTAGGTGATACGCAGTATTTT | CASSSGRVGDTQYF
TRBJ2-7 | TRBV5-5 | . | . | TGTGCCAGCAGCCGCGGACCGGTTGATCCCTACGAGCAGTACTTC | CASSRGPVDPYEQYF
TRBJ2-5 | TRBV5-4 | few | . | TGTGCCAGCAGCTTGTTGGGGGGCGATGAGACCCAGTACTTC | CASSLLGGDETQYF
TRBJ2-1 | TRBV3-1 | . | TRBD2 | TGTGCCAGCAGCAGCAGGCGGAGCGGGGTTAACAATGAGCAGTTCTTC | CASSSRRSGVNNEQFF
TRBJ2-7 | TRBV5-1 | . | . | TGCGCCAGCACCACCGACACAAACTCCTACGAGCAGTACTTC | CASTTDTNSYEQYF
TRBJ2-1 | TRBV20-1 | . | . | TGCAGTGCTAGAGGTCAGGGGGGGGGCACGGGAGGGCCAAGGAACTACAATGAGCAGTTCTTC | CSARGQGGGTGGPRNYNEQFF
TRBJ2-7 | TRBV18 | few | . | TGTGCCAGTGACCCCCAGGGGAGTGGTTACGAGCAGTACTTC | CASDPQGSGYEQYF
TRBJ2-7 | TRBV7-2 | many | . | TGTGCCAGCAGCTACGGACAGTCCTCGGAGCAGTACTTC | CASSYGQSSEQYF
TRBJ2-3 | TRBV7-2 | many | . | TGTGCCAGCAGCTTAATCAGCGCCACAGATACGCAGTATTTT | CASSLISATDTQYF
TRBJ2-3 | TRBV7-7 | few | . | TGTGCTAGCAGCGGCGGCTCGGGGGGCCGGGATACGCAGTATTTT | CASSGGSGGRDTQYF
TRBJ1-3 | TRBV7-2 | . | TRBD1 | TGTGCCAGCAGCCCCCAGGGGGACCTTAGAAACACCATATATTTT | CASSPQGDLRNTIYF
TRBJ2-1 | TRBV29-1 | . | . | TGCAGCGTAGTCCCTACTATCATCTCCTACAATGAGCAGTTCTTC | CSVVPTIISYNEQFF
TRBJ2-7 | TRBV20-1 | . | TRBD2 | TGCAGTGCGAGGACTAGTCCGGGAGACGAGCAGTACTTC | CSARTSPGDEQYF
TRBJ2-1 | TRBV20-1 | few | . | TGCAGTGCTAGAGATTGGAGCCTCTACAATGAGCAGTTCTTC | CSARDWSLYNEQFF
TRBJ2-7 | TRBV20-1 | few | TRBD1 | TGCAGCTACAGGGGGTTAGGGGAGCAGTACTTC | CSYRGLGEQYF
TRBJ2-5 | TRBV11-2 | many | . | TGTGCCAGCAGCTTAACGGGAGCAGAGACCCAGTACTTC | CASSLTGAETQYF
TRBJ1-4 | TRBV4-1 | few | TRBD1 | TGCGCCAGCAGCCAAACCACGGACAGGGGTCAGGGTAAACTGTTTTTT | CASSQTTDRGQGKLFF
TRBJ2-2 | TRBV3-1 | many | TRBD2 | TGTGCCAGCAGCCTTACTAGCGGGAGGGCCACCGGGGAGCTGTTTTTT | CASSLTSGRATGELFF
TRBJ1-1 | TRBV7-9 | . | . | TGTGCCAGCAGCTTAGACCAGGGTGGCACTGAAGCTTTCTTT | CASSLDQGGTEAFF
TRBJ1-1 | TRBV18 | . | TRBD1 | TGTGCCAGCTCACCGGGACAGGGGGCCTTCACTGAAGCTTTCTTT | CASSPGQGAFTEAFF
TRBJ2-2 | TRBV5-1 | many | . | TGCGCCAGCAGCTTACTTGGACTATCTGGGGAGCTGTTTTTT | CASSLLGLSGELFF
TRBJ2-1 | TRBV20-1 | many | TRBD2 | TGCAGTGCAAGGGGACTAGCGGGAGGCCGGGATGAGCAGTTCTTC | CSARGLAGGRDEQFF
TRBJ2-3 | TRBV7-2 | . | TRBD2 | TGTGCCAGCAGCCGCAGAGAGCTAGCGGGAGTTACGCAGTATTTT | CASSRRELAGVTQYF
TRBJ1-1 | TRBV7-2 | many | . | TGTGCCAGCAGCTTAGCTTGGGGCACTGAAGCTTTCTTT | CASSLAWGTEAFF
TRBJ2-5 | TRBV5-1 | . | . | TGCGCCAGCAGCTTGGTAGGGTTCGGGGGAGAGACCCAGTACTTC | CASSLVGFGGETQYF
TRBJ2-3 | TRBV30 | many | . | TGTGCCTGGAGCGTAGGCCCCACAGATACGCAGTATTTT | CAWSVGPTDTQYF